This TCR beta chain was observed in a study of Tregs in tolerant kidney transplant recipients. Study-wide results and caveats: No direct test of biological reproducibility was done here. Antigen-driven expansion was suggested because donor-specific Tregs expanded more than all Tregs in tolerant patients.

As to this clone: Its antigen is not known.

The CDR3 extends over 14 amino acids. The germline V gene has CDR1 SGHTA and CDR2 FQGNSA. V was clipped by 4 bases and J by 7 bases; unmatched bases: 8. Unstimulated Tregs (CD4+CD25+CD127-) and CD4+CD25- non-Tregs were sorted from PBMCs. Before regulatory T cell sorting, thawed PBMCs rested overnight at 37°C in 200 IU/ml IL-2. Assay: immunoSEQ multiplex PCR; the TCRdb copy retains only in-frame clones and omits some. The data hold about 64,000 clones, with 98% observed a single time. The rearrangement uses TRBV7-2 and TRBJ2-3; 7 bases line up with TRBD2. This clonotype was sampled from a human donor who received a combined kidney and bone marrow transplant. The source material was Tregs from blood, sampled before the transplant. CDR3 region: CASSSGTTPNTQYF. CDR3 coding DNA: TGTGCCAGCAGCTCTGGGACTACCCCGAATACGCAGTATTTT.